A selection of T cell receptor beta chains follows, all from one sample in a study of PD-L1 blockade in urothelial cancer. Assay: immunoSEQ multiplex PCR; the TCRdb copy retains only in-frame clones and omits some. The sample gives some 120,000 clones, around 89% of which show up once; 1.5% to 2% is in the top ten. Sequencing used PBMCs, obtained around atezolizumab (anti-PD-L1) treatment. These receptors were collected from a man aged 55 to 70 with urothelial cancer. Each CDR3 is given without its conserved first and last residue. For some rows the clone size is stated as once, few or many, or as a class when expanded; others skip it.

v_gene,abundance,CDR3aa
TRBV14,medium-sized,ASSHLTVHSPLH
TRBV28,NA,ASSLSGGPGELF
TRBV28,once,ASSSTGETGQPQH
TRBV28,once,ASSKSPGSSNQPQH
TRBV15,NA,ATSHAGGRTDTQY
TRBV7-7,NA,ASSDWGLASYEQY
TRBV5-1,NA,ASSLSTASGRPDTQY
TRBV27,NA,ASSFGGDRGIQY
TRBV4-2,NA,ASSPHGAEADTQY
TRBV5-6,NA,ASSPVPRRTDTQY
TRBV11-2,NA,ASSKGLAGFRDNEQF
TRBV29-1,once,SVPGGTGPGDTQY
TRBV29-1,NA,SVGTGDVGANVLT
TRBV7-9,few,ASSLDGTGMYSPLH
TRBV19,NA,ASNNRVNQPQH
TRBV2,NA,ASTEDSGGTQY